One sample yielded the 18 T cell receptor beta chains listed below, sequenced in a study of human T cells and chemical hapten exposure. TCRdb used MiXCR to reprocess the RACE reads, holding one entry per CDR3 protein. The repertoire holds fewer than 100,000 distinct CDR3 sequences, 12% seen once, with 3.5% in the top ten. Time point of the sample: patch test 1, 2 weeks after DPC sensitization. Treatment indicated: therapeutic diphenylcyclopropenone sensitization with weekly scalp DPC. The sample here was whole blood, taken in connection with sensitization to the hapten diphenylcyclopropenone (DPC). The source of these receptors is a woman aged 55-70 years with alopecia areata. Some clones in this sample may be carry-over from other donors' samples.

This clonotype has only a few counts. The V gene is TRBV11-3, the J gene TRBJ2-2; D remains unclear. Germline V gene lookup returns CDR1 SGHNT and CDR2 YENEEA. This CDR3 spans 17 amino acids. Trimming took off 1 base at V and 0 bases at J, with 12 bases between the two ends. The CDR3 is CASSLGPYTTNTGELFF. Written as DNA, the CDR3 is TGTGCCAGCAGCTTAGGTCCGTATACCACGAACACCGGGGAGCTGTTTTTT.

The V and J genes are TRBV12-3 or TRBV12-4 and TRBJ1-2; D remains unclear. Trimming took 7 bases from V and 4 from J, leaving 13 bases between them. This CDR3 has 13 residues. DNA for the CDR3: TGTGCCAGCACTTCGACGACCGCCTATGGCTACACCTTC. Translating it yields CASTSTTAYGYTF.

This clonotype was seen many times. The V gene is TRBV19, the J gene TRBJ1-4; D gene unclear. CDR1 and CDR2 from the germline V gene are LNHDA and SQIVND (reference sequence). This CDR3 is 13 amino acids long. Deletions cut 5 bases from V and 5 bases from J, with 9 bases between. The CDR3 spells CASSQRANEKLFF. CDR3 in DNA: TGTGCCAGTAGTCAGCGCGCGAATGAAAAACTGTTTTTT.

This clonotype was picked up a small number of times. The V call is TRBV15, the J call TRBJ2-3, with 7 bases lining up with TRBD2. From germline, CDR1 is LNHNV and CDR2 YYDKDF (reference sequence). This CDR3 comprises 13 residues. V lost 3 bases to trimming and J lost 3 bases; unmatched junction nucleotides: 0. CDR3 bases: TGTGCCACCAGCAGCGGGGGGACAGATACGCAGTATTTT. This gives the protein CATSSGGTDTQYF.

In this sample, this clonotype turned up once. As DNA, the CDR3 is TGTGCCAGCAGTCGGGCAGGGTCGACGGCCCAGCATTTT. It specifies CASSRAGSTAQHF. The chain joins TRBV6-5 to TRBJ1-5; perhaps TRBD1 as D (5 bases). Trimming pared 5 bases from V and 11 bases from J, leaving 16 bases between. CDR1 and CDR2 from the germline V gene are MNHEY and SVGAGI. This CDR3 contains 13 residues.

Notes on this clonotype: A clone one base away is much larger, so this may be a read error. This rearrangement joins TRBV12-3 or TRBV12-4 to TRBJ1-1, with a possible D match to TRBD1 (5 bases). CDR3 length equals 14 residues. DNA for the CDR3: TGTGCCAGCAGTTTCACGGGAAAGGACACTGGAGCTTTCTTT. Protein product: CASSFTGKDTGAFF.

The CDR3 sequence: CAISGGGRHYEQYF. In nucleotides, the CDR3 is TGTGCCATCAGTGGGGGAGGCCGCCACTACGAGCAGTACTTC. The chain combines TRBV10-3 with TRBJ2-7; perhaps TRBD2 as D (6 bases). The CDR3 spans 14 residues. Deletions cut 4 bases from V and 3 bases from J, with 13 bases between. Per the germline V gene, CDR1 is ENHRY and CDR2 is SYGVKD.

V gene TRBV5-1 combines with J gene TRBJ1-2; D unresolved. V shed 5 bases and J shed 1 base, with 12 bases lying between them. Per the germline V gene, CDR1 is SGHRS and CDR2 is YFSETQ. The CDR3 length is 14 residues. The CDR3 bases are TGCGCCAGCAGTTTAACCACAGATAACTATGGCTACACCTTC. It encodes CASSLTTDNYGYTF. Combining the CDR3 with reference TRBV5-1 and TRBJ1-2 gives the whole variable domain KAGVTQTPRYLIKTRGQQVTLSCSPISGHRSVSWYQQTPGQGLQFLFEYFSETQRNKGNFPGRFSGRQFSNSRSEMNVSTLELGDSALYLCASSLTTDNYGYTFGSGTRLTVV.

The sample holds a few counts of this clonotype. The CDR3 nucleotides read TGTGCCAGCAGCCACCGGGCTCAAGAGACCCAGTACTTC. This sequence encodes CASSHRAQETQYF. This chain links TRBV3-1 with TRBJ2-5; D gene unclear. From germline, CDR1 is LGHDT and CDR2 YNNKEL (reference sequence). CDR3 size: 13 residues. Trimming cost V 3 bases and J 2 bases, with 7 bases left between them.

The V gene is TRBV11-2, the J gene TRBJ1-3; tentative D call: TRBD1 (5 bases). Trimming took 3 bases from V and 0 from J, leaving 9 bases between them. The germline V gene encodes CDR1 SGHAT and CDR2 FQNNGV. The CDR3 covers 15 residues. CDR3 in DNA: TGTGCCAGCAGCTTCACAGGTTTCTCTGGAAACACCATATATTTT. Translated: CASSFTGFSGNTIYF.

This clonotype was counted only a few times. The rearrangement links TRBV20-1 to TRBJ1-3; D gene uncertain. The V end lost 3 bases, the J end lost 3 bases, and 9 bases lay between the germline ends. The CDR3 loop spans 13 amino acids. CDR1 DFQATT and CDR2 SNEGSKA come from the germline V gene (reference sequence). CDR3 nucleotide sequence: TGCAGTGCTAGGCCGGGATATGGAAACACCATATATTTT. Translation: CSARPGYGNTIYF.

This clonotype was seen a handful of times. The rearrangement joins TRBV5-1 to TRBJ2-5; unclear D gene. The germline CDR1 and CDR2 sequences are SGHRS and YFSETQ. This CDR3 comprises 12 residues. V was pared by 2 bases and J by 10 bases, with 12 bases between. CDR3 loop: CASSLTAQGQYF. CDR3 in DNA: TGCGCCAGCAGCTTAACGGCTCAAGGCCAGTACTTC.

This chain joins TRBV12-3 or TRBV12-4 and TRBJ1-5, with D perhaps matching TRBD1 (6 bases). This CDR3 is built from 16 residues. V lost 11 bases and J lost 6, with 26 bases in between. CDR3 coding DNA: TGTGCCCGAAACCGGGGGCGTGTGGGGGCGATTCAGCCCCAGCATTTT. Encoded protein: CARNRGRVGAIQPQHF.

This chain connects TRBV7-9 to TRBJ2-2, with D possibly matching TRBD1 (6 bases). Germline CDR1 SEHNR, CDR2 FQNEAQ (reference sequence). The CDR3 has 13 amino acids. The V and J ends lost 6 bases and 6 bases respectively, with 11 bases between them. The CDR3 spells CASRTQGSGELFF. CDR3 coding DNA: TGTGCCAGCAGGACACAGGGATCCGGGGAGCTGTTTTTT.

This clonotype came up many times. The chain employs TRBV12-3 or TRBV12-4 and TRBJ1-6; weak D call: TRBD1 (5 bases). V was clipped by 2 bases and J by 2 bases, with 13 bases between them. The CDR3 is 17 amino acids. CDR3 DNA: TGTGCCAGCAGTTTATTACGGGGGACGGCCTATAATTCACCCCTCCACTTT. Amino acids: CASSLLRGTAYNSPLHF.

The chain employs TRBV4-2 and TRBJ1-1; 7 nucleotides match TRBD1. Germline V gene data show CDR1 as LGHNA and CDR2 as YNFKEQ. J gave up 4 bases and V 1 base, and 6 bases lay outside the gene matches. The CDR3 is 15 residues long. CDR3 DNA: TGTGCCAGCAGCCAAGGGGTACAGGGGCGCACTGAAGCTTTCTTT. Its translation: CASSQGVQGRTEAFF.

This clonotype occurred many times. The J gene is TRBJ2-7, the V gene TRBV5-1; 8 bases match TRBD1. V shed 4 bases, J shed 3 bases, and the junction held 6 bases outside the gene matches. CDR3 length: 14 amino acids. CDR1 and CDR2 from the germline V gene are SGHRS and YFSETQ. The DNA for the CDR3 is TGCGCCAGCAGCCCGACAGGGGTTTACTACGAGCAGTACTTC. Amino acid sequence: CASSPTGVYYEQYF.

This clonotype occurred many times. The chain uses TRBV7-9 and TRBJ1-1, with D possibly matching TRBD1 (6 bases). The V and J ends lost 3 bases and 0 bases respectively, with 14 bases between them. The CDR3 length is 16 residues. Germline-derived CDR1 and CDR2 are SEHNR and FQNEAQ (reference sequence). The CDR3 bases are TGTGCCAGCAGCTTGAACAGGGTTGCCGTGAACACTGAAGCTTTCTTT. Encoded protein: CASSLNRVAVNTEAFF. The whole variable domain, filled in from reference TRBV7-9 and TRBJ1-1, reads DTGVSQNPRHKITKRGQNVTFRCDPISEHNRLYWYRQTLGQGPEFLTYFQNEAQLEKSRLLSDRFSAERPKGSFSTLEIQRTEQGDSAMYLCASSLNRVAVNTEAFFGQGTRLTVV.